This TCR beta chain was profiled in a study of regulatory T cells in long-lasting Graves disease. Combining iRepertoire HTBI primers with Arm-PCR of CDR3 regions, the authors built TCR beta libraries. TCRdb processed the multiplex PCR reads anew with MiXCR; each CDR3 protein has one entry. Counted here are under 800,000 distinct CDR3 sequences, approximately 15% occurring once; the ten biggest clones make up roughly 18%. V lost 5 bases, J lost 6 bases, and 13 bases lay in between. The CDR3 consists of 14 residues. Germline V lookup: CDR1 KGHDR, CDR2 SFDVKD. This clonotype has just a few counts. Documented time point: newly diagnosed GD, antithyroid drugs for less than 3 months. TCR sequences were obtained from RNA taken from PBMCs. This sample also belongs to another study, concerning T cells in Graves' hyperthyroidism and ophthalmopathy.

The starting material was peripheral blood mononuclear cells (PBMCs), obtained at new diagnosis, from a patient treated with antithyroid drugs. The gene calls are TRBV24-1 and TRBJ1-5; possible D gene TRBD1, 6 bases. This clonotype originated in a woman in her twenties or thirties with Graves disease. The CDR3 DNA follows: TGTGCCACCAGTGTCAACAGGGCGGCTCAGCCCCAGCATTTT. It translates to CATSVNRAAQPQHF.